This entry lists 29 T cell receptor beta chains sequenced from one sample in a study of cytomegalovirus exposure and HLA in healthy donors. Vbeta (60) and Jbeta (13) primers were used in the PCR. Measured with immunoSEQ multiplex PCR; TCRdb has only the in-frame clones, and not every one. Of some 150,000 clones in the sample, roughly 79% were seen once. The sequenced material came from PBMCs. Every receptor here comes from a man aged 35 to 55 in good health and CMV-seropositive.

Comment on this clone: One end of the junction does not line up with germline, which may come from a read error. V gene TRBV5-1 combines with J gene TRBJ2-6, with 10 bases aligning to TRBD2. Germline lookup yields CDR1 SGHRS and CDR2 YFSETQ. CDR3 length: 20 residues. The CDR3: CASSPSRLSGRAAGANGLTF. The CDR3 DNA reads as TGCGCCAGCAGCCCATCTCGCCTCAGCGGGAGGGCCGCTGGGGCCAACGGCCTGACTTTC.

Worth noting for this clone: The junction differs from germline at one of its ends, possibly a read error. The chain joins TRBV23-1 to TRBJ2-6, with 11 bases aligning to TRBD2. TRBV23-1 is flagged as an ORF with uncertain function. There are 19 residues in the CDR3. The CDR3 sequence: CASIRGISGRASGANGLTF. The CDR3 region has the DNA TGCGCCAGCATTCGGGGCATTAGCGGGAGGGCCTCTGGGGCCAACGGCCTGACTTTC.

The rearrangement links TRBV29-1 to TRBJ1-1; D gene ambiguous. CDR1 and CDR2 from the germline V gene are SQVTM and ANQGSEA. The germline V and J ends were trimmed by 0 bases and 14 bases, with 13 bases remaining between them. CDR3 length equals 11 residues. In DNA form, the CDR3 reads TGCAGCGTTGAAGATCTAGGCGAAGTATTCTTT. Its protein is CSVEDLGEVFF.

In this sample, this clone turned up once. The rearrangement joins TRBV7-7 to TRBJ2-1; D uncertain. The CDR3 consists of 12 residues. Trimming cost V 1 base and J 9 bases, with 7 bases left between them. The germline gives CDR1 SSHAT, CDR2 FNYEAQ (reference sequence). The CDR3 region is CASSLDSGEQFF. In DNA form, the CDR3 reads TGTGCCAGCAGCTTAGATTCGGGTGAGCAGTTCTTC.

The CDR3 DNA reads TGTGCCAGCAGACCGACTAGCGTCAACACCGGGGAGCTGTTTTTT. Its protein product is CASRPTSVNTGELFF. The chain links TRBV28 to TRBJ2-2, with 8 bases that match TRBD2. There are 15 residues in the CDR3. The V gene end was trimmed by 6 bases and the J gene end by 2 bases; junction bases not matched to a gene: 5. Germline V gene data show CDR1 as MDHEN and CDR2 as SYDVKM.

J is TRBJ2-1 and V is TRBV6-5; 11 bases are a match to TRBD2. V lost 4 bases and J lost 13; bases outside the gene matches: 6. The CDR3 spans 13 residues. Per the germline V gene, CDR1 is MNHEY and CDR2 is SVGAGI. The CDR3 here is CASSLGLAGGQFF. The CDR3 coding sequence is TGTGCCAGCAGTTTGGGGCTAGCGGGAGGCCAGTTCTTC.

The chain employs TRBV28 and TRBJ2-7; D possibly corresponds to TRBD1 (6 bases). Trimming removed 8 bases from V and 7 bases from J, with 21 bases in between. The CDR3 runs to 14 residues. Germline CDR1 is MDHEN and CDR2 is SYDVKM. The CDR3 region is CASVRGTSPSEQYF. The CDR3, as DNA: TGTGCCAGCGTTAGGGGGACAAGTCCATCAGAGCAGTACTTC.

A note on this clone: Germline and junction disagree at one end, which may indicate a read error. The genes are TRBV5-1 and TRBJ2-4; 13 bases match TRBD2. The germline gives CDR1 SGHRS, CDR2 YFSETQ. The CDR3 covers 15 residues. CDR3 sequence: CASSSGLAGVNSQYF. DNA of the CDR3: TGCGCCAGCAGCTCTGGACTAGCGGGAGTCAACAGTCAGTACTTC.

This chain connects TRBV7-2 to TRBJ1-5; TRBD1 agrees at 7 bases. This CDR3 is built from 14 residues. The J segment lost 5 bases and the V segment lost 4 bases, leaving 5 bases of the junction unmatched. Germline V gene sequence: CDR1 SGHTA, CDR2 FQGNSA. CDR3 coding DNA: TGTGCCAGCAGCTCGGGACAGTCGTATCAGCCCCAGCATTTT. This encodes CASSSGQSYQPQHF.

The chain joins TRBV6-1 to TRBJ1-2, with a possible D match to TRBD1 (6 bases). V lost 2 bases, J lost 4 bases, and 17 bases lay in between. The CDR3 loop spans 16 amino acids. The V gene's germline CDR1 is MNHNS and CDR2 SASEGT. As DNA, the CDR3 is TGTGCCAGCAGTGAATCACCGGGACATAGTTTCTATGGCTACACCTTC. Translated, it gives CASSESPGHSFYGYTF.

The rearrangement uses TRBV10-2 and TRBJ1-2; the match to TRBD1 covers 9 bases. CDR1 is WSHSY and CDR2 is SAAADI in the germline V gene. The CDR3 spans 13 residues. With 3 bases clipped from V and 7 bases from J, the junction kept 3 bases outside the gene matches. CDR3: CASSEGTGLGYTF. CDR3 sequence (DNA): TGCGCCAGCAGTGAAGGGACAGGGCTTGGCTACACCTTC.

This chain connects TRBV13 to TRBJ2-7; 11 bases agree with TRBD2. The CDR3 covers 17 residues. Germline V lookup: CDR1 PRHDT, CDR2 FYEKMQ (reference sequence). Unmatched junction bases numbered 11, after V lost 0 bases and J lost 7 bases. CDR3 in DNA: TGTGCCAGCAGCTTAGGCCTCGGGACTAGCGGAGCGGGGGAGCAGTACTTC. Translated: CASSLGLGTSGAGEQYF. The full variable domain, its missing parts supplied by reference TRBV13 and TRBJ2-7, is AAGVIQSPRHLIKEKRETATLKCYPIPRHDTVYWYQQGPGQDPQFLISFYEKMQSDKGSIPDRFSAQQFSDYHSELNMSSLELGDSALYFCASSLGLGTSGAGEQYFGPGTRLTVT.

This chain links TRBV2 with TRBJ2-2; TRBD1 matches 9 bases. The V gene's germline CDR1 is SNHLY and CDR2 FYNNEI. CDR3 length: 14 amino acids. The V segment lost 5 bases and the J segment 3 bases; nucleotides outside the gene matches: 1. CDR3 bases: TGTGCCAGCAGTCGACAGGGGGACACCGGGGAGCTGTTTTTT. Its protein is CASSRQGDTGELFF.

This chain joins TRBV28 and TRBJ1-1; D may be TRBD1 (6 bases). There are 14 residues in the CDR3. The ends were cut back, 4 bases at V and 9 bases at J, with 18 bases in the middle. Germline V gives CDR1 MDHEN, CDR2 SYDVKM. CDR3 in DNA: TGTGCCAGCAGTTATCGGTCAGGGGCCAGTCAAGCTTTCTTT. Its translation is CASSYRSGASQAFF.

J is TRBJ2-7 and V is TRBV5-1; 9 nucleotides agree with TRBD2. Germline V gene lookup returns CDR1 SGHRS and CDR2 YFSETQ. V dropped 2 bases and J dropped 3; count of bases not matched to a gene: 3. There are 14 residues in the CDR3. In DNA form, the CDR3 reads TGCGCCAGCAGCTTTAGCGGGGGTATCTACGAGCAGTACTTC. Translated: CASSFSGGIYEQYF.

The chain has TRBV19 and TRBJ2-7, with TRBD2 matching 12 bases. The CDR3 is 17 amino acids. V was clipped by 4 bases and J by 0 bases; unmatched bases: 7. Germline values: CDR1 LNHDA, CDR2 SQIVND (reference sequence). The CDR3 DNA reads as TGTGCCAGTAGTAGCCTCCAGACTAGCGGGAGCTCCTACGAGCAGTACTTC. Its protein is CASSSLQTSGSSYEQYF.

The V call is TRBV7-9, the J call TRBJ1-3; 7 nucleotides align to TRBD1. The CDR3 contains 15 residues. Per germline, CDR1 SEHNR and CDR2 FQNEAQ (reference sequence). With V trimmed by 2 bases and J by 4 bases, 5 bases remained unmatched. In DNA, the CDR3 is TGTGCCAGCAGCTTAAGACAGGGAACAGGAAACACCATATATTTT. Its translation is CASSLRQGTGNTIYF. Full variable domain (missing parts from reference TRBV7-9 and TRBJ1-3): DTGVSQNPRHKITKRGQNVTFRCDPISEHNRLYWYRQTLGQGPEFLTYFQNEAQLEKSRLLSDRFSAERPKGSFSTLEIQRTEQGDSAMYLCASSLRQGTGNTIYFGEGSWLTVV.

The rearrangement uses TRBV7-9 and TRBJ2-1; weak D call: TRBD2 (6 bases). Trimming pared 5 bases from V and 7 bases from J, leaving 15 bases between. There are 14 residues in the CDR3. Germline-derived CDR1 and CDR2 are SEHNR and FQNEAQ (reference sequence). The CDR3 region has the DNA TGTGCCAGCAGCACTGGGACTCCCCGAAATGAGCAGTTCTTC. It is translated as CASSTGTPRNEQFF.

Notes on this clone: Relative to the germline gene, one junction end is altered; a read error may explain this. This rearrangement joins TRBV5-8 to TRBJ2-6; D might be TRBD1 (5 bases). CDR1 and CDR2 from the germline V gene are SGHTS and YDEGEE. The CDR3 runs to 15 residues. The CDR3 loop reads CASSHWGSGANGLTF. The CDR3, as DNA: TGTGCCAGCAGCCATTGGGGCTCTGGGGCCAACGGCCTGACTTTC.

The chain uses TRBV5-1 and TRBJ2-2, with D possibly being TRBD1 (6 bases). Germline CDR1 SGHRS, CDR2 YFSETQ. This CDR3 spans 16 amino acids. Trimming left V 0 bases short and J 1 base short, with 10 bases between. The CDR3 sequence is CASSLDGTQNTGELFF. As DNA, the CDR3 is TGCGCCAGCAGCTTGGATGGGACACAGAACACCGGGGAGCTGTTTTTT.

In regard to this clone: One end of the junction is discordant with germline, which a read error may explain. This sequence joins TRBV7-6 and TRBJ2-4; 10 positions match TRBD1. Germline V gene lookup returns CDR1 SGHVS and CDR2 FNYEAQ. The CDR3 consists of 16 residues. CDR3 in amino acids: CASSSPLTGGENSQYF. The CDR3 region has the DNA TGTGCCAGCAGCTCCCCTCTGACAGGGGGCGAAAACAGTCAGTACTTC.

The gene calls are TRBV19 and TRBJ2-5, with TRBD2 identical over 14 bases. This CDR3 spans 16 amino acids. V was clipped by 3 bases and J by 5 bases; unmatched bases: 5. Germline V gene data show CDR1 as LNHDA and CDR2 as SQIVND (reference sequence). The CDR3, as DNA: TGTGCCAGTAGTATGGGACTAGCGGGAGTTATGGAGACCCAGTACTTC. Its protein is CASSMGLAGVMETQYF.

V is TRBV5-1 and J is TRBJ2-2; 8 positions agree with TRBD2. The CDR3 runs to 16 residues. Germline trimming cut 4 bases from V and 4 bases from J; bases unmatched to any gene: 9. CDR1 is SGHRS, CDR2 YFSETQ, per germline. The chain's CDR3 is CASSLRAGVGTGELFF. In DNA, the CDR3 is TGCGCCAGCAGCCTCAGAGCGGGAGTAGGCACCGGGGAGCTGTTTTTT.

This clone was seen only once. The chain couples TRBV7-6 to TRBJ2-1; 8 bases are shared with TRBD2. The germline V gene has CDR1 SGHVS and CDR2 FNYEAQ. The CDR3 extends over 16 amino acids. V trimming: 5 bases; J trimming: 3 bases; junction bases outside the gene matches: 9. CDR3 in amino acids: CASSRVSGTFYNEQFF. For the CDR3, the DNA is TGTGCCAGCAGCCGAGTTAGCGGGACCTTCTACAATGAGCAGTTCTTC.

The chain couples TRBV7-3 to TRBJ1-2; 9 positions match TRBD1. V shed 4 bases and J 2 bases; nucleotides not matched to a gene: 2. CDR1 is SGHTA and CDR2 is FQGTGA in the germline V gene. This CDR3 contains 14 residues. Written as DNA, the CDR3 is TGTGCCAGCAGCTACGGACAGGGGAACTATGGCTACACCTTC. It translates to CASSYGQGNYGYTF.

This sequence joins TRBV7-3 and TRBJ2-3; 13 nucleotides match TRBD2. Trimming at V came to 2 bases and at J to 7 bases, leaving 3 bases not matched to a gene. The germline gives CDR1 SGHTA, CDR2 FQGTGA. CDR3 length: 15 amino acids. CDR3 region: CASSLETSGRHTQYF. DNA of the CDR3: TGTGCCAGCAGCTTAGAGACTAGCGGGAGGCATACGCAGTATTTT.

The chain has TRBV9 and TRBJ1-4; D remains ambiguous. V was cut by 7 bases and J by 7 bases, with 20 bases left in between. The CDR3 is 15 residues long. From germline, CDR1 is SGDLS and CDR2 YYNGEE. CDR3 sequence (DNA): TGTGCCAGCGGGCGCGTGTCGGGAGAGGGTGAAAAACTGTTTTTT. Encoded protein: CASGRVSGEGEKLFF.

CDR3 loop: CAIIEDRPDSGNTIYF. For the CDR3, the DNA is TGTGCCATCATCGAAGACAGGCCCGACTCTGGAAACACCATATATTTT. J is TRBJ1-3 and V is TRBV10-3, with D possibly being TRBD1 (6 bases). V lost 7 bases and J 0 bases, leaving 16 bases between the germline ends. Germline V CDR1 and CDR2: ENHRY, SYGVKD. CDR3 length: 16 residues.

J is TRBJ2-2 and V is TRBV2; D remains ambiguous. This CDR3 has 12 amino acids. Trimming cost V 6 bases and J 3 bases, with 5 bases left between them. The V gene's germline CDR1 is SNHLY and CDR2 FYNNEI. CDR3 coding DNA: TGTGCCAGCAGAGCTTACACCGGGGAGCTGTTTTTT. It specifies CASRAYTGELFF.